One T cell receptor beta chain is described in this entry. Its antigen is undetermined. 60 Vbeta and 13 Jbeta primers were used in PCR. Clones were read by immunoSEQ multiplex PCR, and TCRdb kept only the in-frame ones, dropping some. The table counts more than 25,000 clones; approximately 0.71% lies in the top ten. The data originate from a study of cytomegalovirus exposure and HLA in healthy donors. V was clipped by 5 bases and J by 5 bases; unmatched bases: 5. CDR1 is MNHEY and CDR2 is SMNVEV in the germline V gene (reference sequence). The length of the CDR3 is 14 residues. Each donor was healthy, and each was a bone marrow donor. Notes on the study in general: According to the study, some 160 TCR beta chains were cytomegalovirus-associated.

This chain links TRBV27 with TRBJ2-1; 8 positions match TRBD2. The TCR comes from a man aged 25 to 40 in good health and CMV-seronegative. Sequenced: PBMCs. Written as DNA, the CDR3 is TGTGCCAGCAGTGCCTATAGCGGGAACAATGAGCAGTTCTTC. Its protein product is CASSAYSGNNEQFF.